Sequencing of this T cell receptor beta chain was carried out in a study of CD8 T cells in Susac syndrome. Whole-study results and caveats: As acknowledged by the study, its TCR sequencing and HLA analysis included a relatively small number of individuals.

Comment on this clonotype: Its antigen remains unknown.

The CDR3 spans 16 residues. Germline V gene sequence: CDR1 DFQATT, CDR2 SNEGSKA (reference sequence). The V end was cut by 5 bases, the J end by 5 bases, with 24 bases between. Random hexamers were used to reverse transcribe about 0.45 to 1 ug of RNA. Amplification of the TCR beta CDR3 was carried out by immunoSEQ multiplex PCR, which spanned a total of 54 Vbeta and 13 Jbeta segments. TCRdb re-derived calls from the immunoSEQ multiplex PCR reads in MiXCR, one entry per CDR3 protein. Of around 200,000 distinct CDR3 sequences listed, 85% to 95% are singletons. CD8+ and CD4+ T cells were negatively isolated; TEMRA cells were FACS-enriched.

The V and J genes are TRBV20-1 and TRBJ2-5, with D tentatively TRBD2 (6 bases). The sequenced material came from CD4+ T cells from PBMCs. The sequence came from a human donor in good health. CDR3 sequence (DNA): TGCAGTGCTCAACTACATCGGGGACTCGTTGGGGAGACCCAGTACTTC. Encoded protein: CSAQLHRGLVGETQYF.